Only a few counts were recorded for the clone carrying this TCR beta chain. A sample-barcoded 5' primer and a J-beta primer mix were used in a second PCR of about 6 to 11 cycles. TCRdb re-analysed the 5' RACE reads in MiXCR, keeping a single row per CDR3 protein. In the table there are hundreds of thousands of distinct CDR3 sequences, 20% to 30% of which are singletons. These data come from a study of blood T cells in healthy people across ages. The CDR3 contains 14 residues. Germline V gene data show CDR1 as LNHDA and CDR2 as SQIVND (reference sequence). Losses at the gene ends were 4 bases for V and 7 bases for J; bases not matched to a gene: 5. These data also formed part of another study, on T cells of mothers and their children.

V gene TRBV19 combines with J gene TRBJ2-4, with 9 bases identical to TRBD1. This receptor was identified in a boy younger than 18 in good health. Source material: blood. CDR3 in DNA: TGTGCCAGTAGTACCGGACAGGGGTCGAACATTCAGTACTTC. Translation: CASSTGQGSNIQYF.